A single sample gave rise to the 5 T cell receptor beta chains below, sequenced in a study of T cell clonality in common variable immunodeficiency. General study points: Fewer deletions and N-nucleotide insertions were reportedly seen in common variable immunodeficiency TCR beta sequences.

Using immunoSEQ multiplex PCR, the repertoire was profiled, and TCRdb retains in-frame clones only, with some absent. In total the sample includes about 21,000 clones, none of them seen once. Their cognate antigens are unknown. Sequencing was performed on peripheral blood mononuclear cells. These receptors originate from a human donor with common variable immunodeficiency.

This clone was observed a handful of times. Sequencing ends 3 residues short of the CDR3 end; the germline J gene provides the rest. The chain is built from TRBV7-2 and TRBJ2-7; 10 nucleotides align to TRBD2. J lost 2 bases, V lost 4 bases, and 5 bases had no gene match. This CDR3 spans 15 amino acids. Germline V gives CDR1 SGHTA, CDR2 FQGNSA. The sequenced part of the CDR3 DNA is TGTGCCAGCAGCTCGACTAGCGGGCTAGCCTACGAG. This encodes CASSSTSGLAYE. The CDR3 reads in full as CASSSTSGLAYEQYF. Based on the CDR3 plus reference TRBV7-2 and TRBJ2-7, the full variable domain is GAGVSQSPSNKVTEKGKDVELRCDPISGHTALYWYRQSLGQGLEFLIYFQGNSAPDKSGLPSDRFSAERTGGSVSTLTIQRTQQEDSAVYLCASSSTSGLAYEQYFGPGTRLTVT.

On this clone itself: The junction shows a germline mismatch at one end, possibly a read error. The sequence runs out 3 residues before the end of the CDR3; the remainder is reconstructed from the germline J gene. Other DNA sequences of this sample code for an identical CDR3. This chain joins TRBV19 and TRBJ1-5; D gene unclear. This CDR3 is built from 15 residues. Germline V gives CDR1 LNHDA, CDR2 SQIVND (reference sequence). CDR3 bases read: TGTGCCAGTAGTATACAGGCTATTGGCAACCAGCCC. Amino acid sequence: CASSIQAIGNQP. The complete CDR3 sequence is CASSIQAIGNQPQHF.

This clone was observed a few times. The read terminates 3 residues ahead of where the CDR3 ends, so the germline J gene completes it. The genes are TRBV18 and TRBJ2-3, with 7 bases that match TRBD2. Trimming at V came to 1 base and at J to 2 bases, leaving 9 bases not matched to a gene. The CDR3 loop spans 17 amino acids. Per the germline V gene, CDR1 is KGHSH and CDR2 is LQKENI. The CDR3 spells CASSPQPPAGATDTQYF. The part of the CDR3 DNA that was read is TGTGCCAGCTCACCACAGCCTCCGGCGGGAGCCACAGATACG.

A remark on this clone: The CDR3 is cut off 3 residues early in the read; its end comes from the germline J gene. This chain uses TRBV5-4 with TRBJ2-7; D call uncertain. V lost 0 bases and J 0 bases, leaving 10 bases between the germline ends. Germline V gene lookup returns CDR1 SGHNT and CDR2 YYREEE (reference sequence). CDR3 size: 15 residues. CDR3 DNA (partial): TGTGCCAGCAGCTTGGACGGCAGGAGCTCCTACGAG. It translates to CASSLDGRSSYE. The CDR3 in its entirety is CASSLDGRSSYEQYF.

Relative to its sample, this clone is medium-sized (0.01 to 0.1%). The missing CDR3 end, 3 residues past where the read stops, is filled in from the germline J gene. V is TRBV5-1 and J is TRBJ1-2, with D possibly matching TRBD1 (6 bases). V gave up 2 bases and J gave up 1 base, with 12 bases separating them. The V gene's germline CDR1 is SGHRS and CDR2 YFSETQ. This CDR3 spans 15 amino acids. The DNA read from the CDR3 is TGCGCCAGCAGCTTAGGGGGGGCCGGTAACTATGGC. Amino acid sequence: CASSLGGAGNYG. The entire CDR3 protein is CASSLGGAGNYGYTF.